A selection of T cell receptor beta chains follows, all from one sample in a study of blood T cell repertoires in COVID-19. This table comes from immunoSEQ multiplex PCR, and its TCRdb copy is limited to in-frame clones, with some not included. The sample carries about 400,000 clones, 88% recorded once. Sequenced: PBMCs or T cells enriched from blood (not recorded which). These receptors originate from a woman aged 40-49 years with acute COVID-19. Each CDR3 is given with its conserved first and last residue. Fields, in order: J gene, D gene, clone size, V gene, CDR3 protein, CDR3 DNA. The D gene is left open where the match is weak. Clone size is shown for a subset of rows, as once, few, many or a class of expanded clone.

j_gene: TRBJ2-7; d_gene: -; abundance: -; v_gene: TRBV30; CDR3aa: CAWSVGQDYEQYF; CDR3nt: TGTGCCTGGAGTGTAGGACAAGATTACGAGCAGTACTTC
j_gene: TRBJ2-5; d_gene: -; abundance: once; v_gene: TRBV7-9; CDR3aa: CASSQLAQETQYF; CDR3nt: TGTGCCAGCAGCCAACTAGCTCAAGAGACCCAGTACTTC
j_gene: TRBJ2-7; d_gene: TRBD1; abundance: once; v_gene: TRBV20-1; CDR3aa: CSAGTGLEQYF; CDR3nt: TGCAGTGCCGGGACAGGTTTGGAGCAGTACTTC
j_gene: TRBJ1-2; d_gene: TRBD1; abundance: once; v_gene: TRBV9; CDR3aa: CASSSPEGGQGRNYGYTF; CDR3nt: TGTGCCAGCAGCTCCCCGGAGGGAGGACAGGGCCGCAACTATGGCTACACCTTC
j_gene: TRBJ1-4; d_gene: TRBD1; abundance: -; v_gene: TRBV30; CDR3aa: CAWTPGQGREKLFF; CDR3nt: TGTGCCTGGACCCCGGGACAGGGGCGGGAAAAACTGTTTTTT
j_gene: TRBJ1-1; d_gene: TRBD1; abundance: -; v_gene: TRBV7-9; CDR3aa: CASSHGQGSNTEAFF; CDR3nt: TGTGCCAGCAGCCACGGACAGGGGTCGAACACTGAAGCTTTCTTT
j_gene: TRBJ1-5; d_gene: -; abundance: -; v_gene: TRBV20-1; CDR3aa: CSASSGNQPQHF; CDR3nt: TGCAGTGCTAGTTCCGGCAATCAGCCCCAGCATTTT
j_gene: TRBJ2-5; d_gene: -; abundance: -; v_gene: TRBV4-1; CDR3aa: CASSQTSFSGETQYF; CDR3nt: TGCGCCAGCAGCCAAACTAGTTTCTCGGGAGAGACCCAGTACTTC
j_gene: TRBJ1-1; d_gene: TRBD1; abundance: -; v_gene: TRBV29-1; CDR3aa: CSARQGAWTEAFF; CDR3nt: TGCAGCGCACGACAGGGGGCATGGACTGAAGCTTTCTTT
j_gene: TRBJ1-6; d_gene: -; abundance: -; v_gene: TRBV19; CDR3aa: CASSIDLTENSPLHF; CDR3nt: TGTGCCAGTAGTATAGATCTAACAGAAAATTCACCCCTCCACTTT
j_gene: TRBJ1-3; d_gene: TRBD1; abundance: -; v_gene: TRBV9; CDR3aa: CASSLGQGVGNTIYF; CDR3nt: TGTGCCAGCAGCTTGGGACAGGGAGTAGGAAACACCATATATTTT
j_gene: TRBJ2-1; d_gene: -; abundance: -; v_gene: TRBV9; CDR3aa: CASSETDLHNEQFF; CDR3nt: TGTGCCAGCAGCGAGACAGATTTACACAATGAGCAGTTCTTC
j_gene: TRBJ1-2; d_gene: TRBD1; abundance: -; v_gene: TRBV5-5; CDR3aa: CASSSRDSYNYGYTF; CDR3nt: TGTGCCAGCAGCTCCCGGGACAGTTATAACTATGGCTACACCTTC
j_gene: TRBJ1-2; d_gene: -; abundance: -; v_gene: TRBV12-2; CDR3aa: CASRSRTGENHYGYTF; CDR3nt: TGTGCAAGTCGCTCAAGGACAGGGGAAAATCACTATGGCTACACCTTC
j_gene: TRBJ2-7; d_gene: -; abundance: -; v_gene: TRBV11-2; CDR3aa: CASSSSGLPYEQYF; CDR3nt: TGTGCCAGCAGCTCGTCCGGACTACCTTACGAGCAGTACTTC
j_gene: TRBJ1-2; d_gene: -; abundance: once; v_gene: TRBV5-6; CDR3aa: CASSLERGSGGYTF; CDR3nt: TGTGCCAGCAGCTTGGAAAGGGGTAGCGGGGGCTACACCTTC
j_gene: TRBJ2-1; d_gene: TRBD1; abundance: -; v_gene: TRBV7-9; CDR3aa: CASSHRDRREQFF; CDR3nt: TGTGCCAGCAGCCACCGGGACAGGCGTGAGCAGTTCTTC
j_gene: TRBJ2-3; d_gene: TRBD2; abundance: -; v_gene: TRBV3-1/TRBV3-2; CDR3aa: CASSHLGSGGTDTQYF; CDR3nt: TGTGCCAGCAGCCACTTGGGGAGCGGGGGGACAGATACGCAGTATTTT
j_gene: TRBJ2-3; d_gene: -; abundance: -; v_gene: TRBV10-3; CDR3aa: CAIINPKTSTDTQYF; CDR3nt: TGTGCCATCATCAATCCGAAAACTAGCACAGATACGCAGTATTTT
j_gene: TRBJ1-1; d_gene: -; abundance: -; v_gene: TRBV12-3/TRBV12-4; CDR3aa: CASMGRTEAFF; CDR3nt: TGTGCCAGCATGGGGCGCACTGAAGCTTTCTTT
j_gene: TRBJ1-1; d_gene: TRBD1; abundance: -; v_gene: TRBV7-2; CDR3aa: CASSLGGGVTEAFF; CDR3nt: TGTGCCAGCAGCTTAGGAGGGGGCGTCACTGAAGCTTTCTTT
j_gene: TRBJ2-1; d_gene: -; abundance: -; v_gene: TRBV5-1; CDR3aa: CASSLEGHRSFNEQFF; CDR3nt: TGCGCCAGCAGCTTGGAGGGACACCGGAGCTTCAATGAGCAGTTCTTC
j_gene: TRBJ1-6; d_gene: -; abundance: -; v_gene: TRBV10-1; CDR3aa: CASSESGGPTLHF; CDR3nt: TGCGCCAGCAGTGAATCAGGAGGGCCCACCCTCCACTTT
j_gene: TRBJ2-2; d_gene: -; abundance: -; v_gene: TRBV27; CDR3aa: CASSLSSRPGFPAGELFF; CDR3nt: TGTGCCAGCAGTTTATCCTCCCGACCAGGCTTTCCGGCCGGGGAGCTGTTTTTT
j_gene: TRBJ2-5; d_gene: TRBD1; abundance: -; v_gene: TRBV2; CDR3aa: CASSEGTGVETQYF; CDR3nt: TGTGCCAGCAGTGAGGGAACAGGGGTAGAGACCCAGTACTTC
j_gene: TRBJ1-4; d_gene: -; abundance: -; v_gene: TRBV20-1; CDR3aa: CSARDPRIF; CDR3nt: TGCAGTGCTAGAGACCCGCGAATTTTT
j_gene: TRBJ2-2; d_gene: TRBD2; abundance: -; v_gene: TRBV6-2/TRBV6-3; CDR3aa: CASSYTGLAVEFRELFF; CDR3nt: TGTGCCAGCAGTTACACCGGACTAGCGGTAGAGTTCAGGGAGCTGTTTTTT
j_gene: TRBJ1-1; d_gene: -; abundance: -; v_gene: TRBV25-1; CDR3aa: CASTAGKGTEAFF; CDR3nt: TGTGCCAGCACGGCAGGGAAGGGCACTGAAGCTTTCTTT
j_gene: TRBJ1-5; d_gene: -; abundance: -; v_gene: TRBV27; CDR3aa: CASSFISPAPNQPQHF; CDR3nt: TGTGCCAGCAGTTTCATTAGTCCCGCACCCAATCAGCCCCAGCATTTT
j_gene: TRBJ2-3; d_gene: -; abundance: -; v_gene: TRBV12-3/TRBV12-4; CDR3aa: CASSLKLPGQYF; CDR3nt: TGTGCCAGCAGTTTGAAGCTCCCGGGGCAGTATTTT
j_gene: TRBJ2-3; d_gene: -; abundance: -; v_gene: TRBV6-5; CDR3aa: CASTQSDTQYF; CDR3nt: TGTGCCAGCACTCAGTCAGATACGCAGTATTTT
j_gene: TRBJ1-2; d_gene: -; abundance: -; v_gene: TRBV7-2; CDR3aa: CASSFLDSWLGAYGYTF; CDR3nt: TGTGCCAGCAGCTTTTTAGATTCTTGGTTAGGGGCCTATGGCTACACCTTC
j_gene: TRBJ2-3; d_gene: -; abundance: -; v_gene: TRBV19; CDR3aa: CASSIGGSSTDTQYF; CDR3nt: TGTGCCAGTAGTATAGGAGGCTCTAGCACAGATACGCAGTATTTT
j_gene: TRBJ1-1; d_gene: -; abundance: -; v_gene: TRBV10-3; CDR3aa: CAISETQGWPAEAFF; CDR3nt: TGTGCCATCAGTGAGACCCAGGGGTGGCCTGCTGAAGCTTTCTTT
j_gene: TRBJ1-1; d_gene: -; abundance: -; v_gene: TRBV6-6; CDR3aa: CASSYATRTEAFF; CDR3nt: TGTGCCAGCAGTTACGCCACTCGAACTGAAGCTTTCTTT
j_gene: TRBJ1-3; d_gene: TRBD1; abundance: -; v_gene: TRBV30; CDR3aa: CAWSVPVGQGENTIYF; CDR3nt: TGTGCCTGGAGTGTACCAGTGGGACAGGGTGAAAACACCATATATTTT
j_gene: TRBJ1-1; d_gene: TRBD1; abundance: few; v_gene: TRBV10-3; CDR3aa: CAINDRGTSEAFF; CDR3nt: TGTGCCATCAATGACAGGGGGACAAGTGAAGCTTTCTTT
j_gene: TRBJ1-1; d_gene: TRBD1; abundance: -; v_gene: TRBV5-1; CDR3aa: CASSFFTGEGDTEAFF; CDR3nt: TGCGCCAGCAGCTTCTTCACAGGGGAAGGGGACACTGAAGCTTTCTTT
j_gene: TRBJ1-5; d_gene: TRBD1; abundance: -; v_gene: TRBV6-5; CDR3aa: CASRRTGVHNQPQHF; CDR3nt: TGTGCCAGCAGAAGGACAGGGGTCCACAATCAGCCCCAGCATTTT
j_gene: TRBJ2-3; d_gene: TRBD2; abundance: -; v_gene: TRBV7-8; CDR3aa: CASSSLAGGRSTDTQYF; CDR3nt: TGTGCCAGCAGCTCGCTAGCGGGGGGTCGTAGCACAGATACGCAGTATTTT
j_gene: TRBJ1-1; d_gene: -; abundance: -; v_gene: TRBV11-2; CDR3aa: CASRVSGNTEAFF; CDR3nt: TGTGCCAGCAGAGTCTCAGGGAACACTGAAGCTTTCTTT